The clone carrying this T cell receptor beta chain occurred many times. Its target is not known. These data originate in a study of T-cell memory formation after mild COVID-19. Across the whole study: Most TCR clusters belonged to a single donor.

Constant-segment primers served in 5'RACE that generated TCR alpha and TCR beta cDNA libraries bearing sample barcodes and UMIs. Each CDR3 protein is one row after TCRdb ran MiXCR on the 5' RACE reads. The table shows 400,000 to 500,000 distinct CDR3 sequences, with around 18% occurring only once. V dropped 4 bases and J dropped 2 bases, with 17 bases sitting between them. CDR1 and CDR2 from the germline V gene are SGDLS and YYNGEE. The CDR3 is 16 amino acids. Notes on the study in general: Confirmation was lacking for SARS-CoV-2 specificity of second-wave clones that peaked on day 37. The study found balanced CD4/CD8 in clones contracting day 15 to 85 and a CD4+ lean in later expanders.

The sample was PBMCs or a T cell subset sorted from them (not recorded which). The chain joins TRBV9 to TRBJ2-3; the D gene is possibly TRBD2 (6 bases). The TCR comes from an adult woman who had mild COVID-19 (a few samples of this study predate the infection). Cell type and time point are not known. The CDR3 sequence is CASSLTAGRNTDTQYF. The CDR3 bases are TGTGCCAGCAGCCTTACAGCGGGCCGTAACACAGATACGCAGTATTTT.